This entry features one TCR beta chain sequence. Its cognate antigen is unknown. Relative to the germline gene, one junction end is altered; a read error may explain this. This sample was taken from a study of metastatic and nonmetastatic thyroid tumors. Findings and limits, study-wide: Benign nodules were reported to have significantly lower TCR beta diversity than malignant thyroid tumors, in blood and tumor.

Each patient came to thyroid surgery without any prior treatment (of any kind). This CDR3 comprises 15 residues. Germline CDR1 SGHTA, CDR2 FQGTGA. TCRdb re-called the PCR reads with MiXCR. Among some 28,000 clones listed, about a quarter were seen once. The sequence was obtained from a female donor with papillary thyroid cancer or a benign thyroid nodule (not recorded which). Some clones in this sample may be carry-over from other donors' samples. The J gene is TRBJ2-3, the V gene TRBV7-3; the match to TRBD2 covers 8 bases. The specimen sequenced was blood. CDR3 loop: CASRSSGSNTDMQYF. CDR3 nucleotide sequence: TGTGCGAGCAGGTCAAGCGGGAGCAATACAGATATGCAGTATTTT.